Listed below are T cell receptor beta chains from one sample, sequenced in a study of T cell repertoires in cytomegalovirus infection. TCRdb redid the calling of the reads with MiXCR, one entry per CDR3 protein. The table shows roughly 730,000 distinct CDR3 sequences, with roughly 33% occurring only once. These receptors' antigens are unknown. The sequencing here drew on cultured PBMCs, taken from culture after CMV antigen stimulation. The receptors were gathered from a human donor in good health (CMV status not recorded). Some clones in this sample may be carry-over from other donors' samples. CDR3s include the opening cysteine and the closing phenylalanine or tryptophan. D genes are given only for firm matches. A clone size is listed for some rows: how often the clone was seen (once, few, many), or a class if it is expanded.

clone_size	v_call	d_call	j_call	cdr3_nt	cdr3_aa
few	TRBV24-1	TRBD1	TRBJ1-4	TGTGCCACCAGTGATACAGGGGATAATGAAAAACTGTTTTTT	CATSDTGDNEKLFF
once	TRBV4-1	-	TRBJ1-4	TGCGCCAGCAGCCAAGTCGACCTGGACGCCGAAAAACTGTTTTTT	CASSQVDLDAEKLFF
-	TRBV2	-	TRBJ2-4	TGTGCCAGCAGTCAGGGATACATTCAGTACTTC	CASSQGYIQYF
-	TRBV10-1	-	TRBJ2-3	TGCGCCAGCAGCAGCGGCCGCACAGATACGCAGTATTTT	CASSSGRTDTQYF
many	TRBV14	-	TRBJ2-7	TGTGCCAGCAGCCAAGTGGGGAGGTCCTACGAGCAGTACTTC	CASSQVGRSYEQYF
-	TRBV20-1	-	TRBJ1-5	TGCAGTGCTAGTTTAGGTGGGCAACAGCCCCAGCATTTT	CSASLGGQQPQHF
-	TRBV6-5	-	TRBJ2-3	TGTGCCAGCAGTTACTACGGAGGGGGCACAGATACGCAGTATTTT	CASSYYGGGTDTQYF
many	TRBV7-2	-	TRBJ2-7	TGTGCCAGCAGCTTTAGCGGCACCTACGAGCAGTACTTC	CASSFSGTYEQYF
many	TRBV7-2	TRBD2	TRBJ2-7	TGTGCCAGCGGAGAATGGGGACTAGCGGGGGGCCGAAAGAGCTCCTACGAGCAGTACTTC	CASGEWGLAGGRKSSYEQYF
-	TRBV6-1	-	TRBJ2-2	TGTGCCAGCAGACTAACTAGTTCCGGGGAGCTGTTTTTT	CASRLTSSGELFF
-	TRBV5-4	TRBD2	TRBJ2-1	TGTGCCAGCAGATCCGGACTAGATCCCTACAATGAGCAGTTCTTC	CASRSGLDPYNEQFF
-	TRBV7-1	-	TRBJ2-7	TGTGCCAGCAGTTCCCTCCCGGGCTACGAGCAGTACTTC	CASSSLPGYEQYF
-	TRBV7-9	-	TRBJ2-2	TGTGCCAGCAGCGAGATCCGGGGACGGGACACCGGGGAGCTGTTTTTT	CASSEIRGRDTGELFF
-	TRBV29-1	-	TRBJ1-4	TGCAGCGTGAGAGGTCCCGCTTCGGAAAAACTGTTTTTT	CSVRGPASEKLFF
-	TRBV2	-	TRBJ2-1	TGTGCCTCGAAGGGGGGGTACAATGAGCAGTTCTTC	CASKGGYNEQFF
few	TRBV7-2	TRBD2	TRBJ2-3	TGTGCCAGCAGCGCCTCGGGAGCGGGAGGGGGGAGCACAGATACGCAGTATTTT	CASSASGAGGGSTDTQYF